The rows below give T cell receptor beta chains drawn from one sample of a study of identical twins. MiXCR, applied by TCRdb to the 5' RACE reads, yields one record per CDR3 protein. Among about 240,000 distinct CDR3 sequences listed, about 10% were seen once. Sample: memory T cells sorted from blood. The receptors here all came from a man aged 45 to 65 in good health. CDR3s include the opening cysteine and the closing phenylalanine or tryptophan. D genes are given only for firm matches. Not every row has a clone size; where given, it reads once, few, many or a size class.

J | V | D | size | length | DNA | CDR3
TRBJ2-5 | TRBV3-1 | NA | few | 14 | TGTGCCAGCAGCCCCCTCGGCCTTGGAGAGACCCAGTACTTC | CASSPLGLGETQYF
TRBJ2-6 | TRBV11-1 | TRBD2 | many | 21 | TGTGCCAGCAGCGCCTCGCTTGCGGGAGGGCCGAAGGGCTCTGGGGCCAACGTCCTGACTTTC | CASSASLAGGPKGSGANVLTF
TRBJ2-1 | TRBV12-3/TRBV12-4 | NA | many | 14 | TGTGCCAGCAGTTTAAGAGAATCCTACAATGAGCAGTTCTTC | CASSLRESYNEQFF
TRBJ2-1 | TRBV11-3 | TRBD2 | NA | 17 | TGTGCCAGCAGCTTAGATTCTGCTAGCGGTAAATCTGGTGAGCAGTTCTTC | CASSLDSASGKSGEQFF
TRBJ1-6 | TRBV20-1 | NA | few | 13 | TGCAGTGCTAGCCAGGGGAGGATTACACCCCTCCACTTT | CSASQGRITPLHF
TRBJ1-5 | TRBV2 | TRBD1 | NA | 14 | TGTGCCAGCGAGACAGGGTTGGGCAATCAGCCCCAGCATTTT | CASETGLGNQPQHF
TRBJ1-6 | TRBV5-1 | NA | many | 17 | TGCGCCAGCAGCCTGAATACAGGGCCGACTTATAATTCACCCCTCCACTTT | CASSLNTGPTYNSPLHF
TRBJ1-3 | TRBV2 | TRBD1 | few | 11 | TGTGCCAGCTGGGGCCGACAGGGGGCTGTATTT | CASWGRQGAVF
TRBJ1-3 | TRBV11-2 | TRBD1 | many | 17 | TGTGCCAGCAGACGAGTGCCCCGAACAGGGGTTGGAAACACCATATATTTT | CASRRVPRTGVGNTIYF
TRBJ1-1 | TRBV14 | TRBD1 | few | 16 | TGTGCCAGCAGCCCCCAGGGGGCTTGGGCGCGCACTGAAGCTTTCTTT | CASSPQGAWARTEAFF